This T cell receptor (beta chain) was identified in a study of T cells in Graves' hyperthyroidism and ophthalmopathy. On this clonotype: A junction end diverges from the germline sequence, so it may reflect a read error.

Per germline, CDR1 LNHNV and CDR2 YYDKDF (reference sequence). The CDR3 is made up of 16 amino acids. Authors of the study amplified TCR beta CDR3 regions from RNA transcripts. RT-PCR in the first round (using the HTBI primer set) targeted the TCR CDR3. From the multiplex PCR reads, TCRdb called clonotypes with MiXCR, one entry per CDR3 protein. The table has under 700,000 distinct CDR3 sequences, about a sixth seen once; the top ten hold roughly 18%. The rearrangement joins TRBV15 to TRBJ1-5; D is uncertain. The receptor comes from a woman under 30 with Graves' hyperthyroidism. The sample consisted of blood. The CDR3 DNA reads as TGTGCCACCAGCAGAGGTACCAGCCTTAGCAATCAGCCCCGGCATTTT. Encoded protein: CATSRGTSLSNQPRHF.